This T cell receptor (beta chain) was identified in a study of long-term antiretroviral therapy in people with HIV. Study-level background: Samples collected earliest predate the 2015 immediate-ART recommendation by about a decade.

The J segment lost 1 base and the V segment lost 3 bases, leaving 8 bases of the junction unmatched. CDR1 and CDR2 from the germline V gene are SEHNR and FQNEAQ (reference sequence). CDR3 size: 17 residues. Overall study results and limits: Blood was collected between 2004 and 2017, possibly under older ART regimens.

Going into DNA extraction, samples held 1-10 million cryopreserved PBMC. Worth noting for this clone: Its antigen is undetermined.

Sequencing relied on immunoSEQ assay v3.0, run at survey level. Sequencing was performed with immunoSEQ multiplex PCR; in TCRdb, only in-frame clones are kept and a portion is missing. The table records about 34,000 clones, 83% of them present only once. The sequence came from a man younger than 30 with HIV. The input for sequencing was unsorted PBMCs, taken 0.4 years before starting antiretroviral therapy. This chain connects TRBV7-9 to TRBJ2-2, with TRBD2 identical over 7 bases. CDR3 DNA: TGTGCCAGCAGCTTCCTGACTATAGCGGGGAACACCGGGGAGCTGTTTTTT. Its translation: CASSFLTIAGNTGELFF.